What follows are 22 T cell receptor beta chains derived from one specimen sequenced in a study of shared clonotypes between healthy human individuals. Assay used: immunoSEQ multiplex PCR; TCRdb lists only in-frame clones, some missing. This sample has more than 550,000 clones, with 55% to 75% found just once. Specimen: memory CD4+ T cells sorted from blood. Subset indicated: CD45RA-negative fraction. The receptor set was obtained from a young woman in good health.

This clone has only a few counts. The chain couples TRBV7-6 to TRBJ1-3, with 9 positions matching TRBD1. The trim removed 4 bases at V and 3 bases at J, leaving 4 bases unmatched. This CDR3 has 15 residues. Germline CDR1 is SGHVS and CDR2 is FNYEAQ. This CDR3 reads CASSSGQGDGNTIYF. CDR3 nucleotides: TGTGCCAGCAGCTCGGGACAGGGTGATGGAAACACCATATATTTT.

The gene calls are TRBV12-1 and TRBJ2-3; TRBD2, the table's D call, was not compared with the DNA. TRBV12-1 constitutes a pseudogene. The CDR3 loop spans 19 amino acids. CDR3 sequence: CASSLPVFLAGGPRDTQYF. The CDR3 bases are TGTGCCAGCAGCTTACCGGTGTTTCTAGCGGGAGGGCCCCGCGATACGCAGTATTTT.

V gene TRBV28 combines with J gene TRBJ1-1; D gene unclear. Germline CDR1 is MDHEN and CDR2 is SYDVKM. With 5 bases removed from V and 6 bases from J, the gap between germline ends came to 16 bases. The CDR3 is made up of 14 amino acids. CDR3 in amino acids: CASSTLPEVAEAFF. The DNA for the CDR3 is TGTGCCAGCAGTACCCTGCCCGAAGTCGCTGAAGCTTTCTTT. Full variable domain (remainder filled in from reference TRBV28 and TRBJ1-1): DVKVTQSSRYLVKRTGEKVFLECVQDMDHENMFWYRQDPGLGLRLIYFSYDVKMKEKGDIPEGYSVSREKKERFSLILESASTNQTSMYLCASSTLPEVAEAFFGQGTRLTVV.

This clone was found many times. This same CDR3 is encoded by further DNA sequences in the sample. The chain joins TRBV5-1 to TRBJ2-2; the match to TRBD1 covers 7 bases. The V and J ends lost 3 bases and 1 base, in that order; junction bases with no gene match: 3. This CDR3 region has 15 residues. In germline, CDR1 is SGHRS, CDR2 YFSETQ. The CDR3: CASSSRTGNTGELFF. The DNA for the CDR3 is TGCGCCAGCAGCTCTCGGACAGGGAACACCGGGGAGCTGTTTTTT.

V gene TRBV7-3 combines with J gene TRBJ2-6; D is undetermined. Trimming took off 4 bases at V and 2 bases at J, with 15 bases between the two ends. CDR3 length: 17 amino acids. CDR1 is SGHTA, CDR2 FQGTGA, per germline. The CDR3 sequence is CASSSPQTLAGANVLTF. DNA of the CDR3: TGTGCCAGCAGCTCCCCACAGACCCTAGCTGGGGCCAACGTCCTGACTTTC.

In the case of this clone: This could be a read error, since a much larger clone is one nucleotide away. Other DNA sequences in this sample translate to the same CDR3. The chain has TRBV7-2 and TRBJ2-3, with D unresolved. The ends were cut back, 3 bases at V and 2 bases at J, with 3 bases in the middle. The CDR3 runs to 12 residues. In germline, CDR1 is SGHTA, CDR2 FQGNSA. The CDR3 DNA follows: TGTGCCAGCAGCTTGTTCACAGATACGCAGTATTTT. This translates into CASSLFTDTQYF.

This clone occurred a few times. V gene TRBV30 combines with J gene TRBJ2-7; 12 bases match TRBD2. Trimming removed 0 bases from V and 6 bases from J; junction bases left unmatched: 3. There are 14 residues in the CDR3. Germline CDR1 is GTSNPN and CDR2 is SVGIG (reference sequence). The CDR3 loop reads CAWSVQGLAGEQYF. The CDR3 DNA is TGTGCCTGGAGTGTACAGGGACTAGCGGGCGAGCAGTACTTC.

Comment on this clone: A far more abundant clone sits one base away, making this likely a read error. CDR3 residues: CASSPPVVPVEPQHF. CDR3 sequence (DNA): TGTGCCAGCAGTCCTCCCGTGGTGCCAGTAGAGCCCCAGCATTTT. The chain carries TRBV27 and TRBJ1-5; D not certain. In germline, CDR1 is MNHEY, CDR2 SMNVEV (reference sequence). The CDR3 sequence is 15 residues long. With 5 bases removed from V and 8 bases from J, the gap between germline ends came to 19 bases.

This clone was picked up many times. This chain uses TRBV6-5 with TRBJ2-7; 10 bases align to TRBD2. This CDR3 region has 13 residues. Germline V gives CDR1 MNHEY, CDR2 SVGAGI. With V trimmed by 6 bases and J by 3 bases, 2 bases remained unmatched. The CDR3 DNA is TGTGCCAGCAGGAAGCGGGAGGGCTACGAGCAGTACTTC. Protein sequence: CASRKREGYEQYF.

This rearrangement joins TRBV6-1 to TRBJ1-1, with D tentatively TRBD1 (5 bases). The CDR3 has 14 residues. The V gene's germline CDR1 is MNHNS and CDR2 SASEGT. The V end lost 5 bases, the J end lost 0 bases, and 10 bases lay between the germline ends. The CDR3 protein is CASSPTTVNTEAFF. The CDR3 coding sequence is TGTGCCAGCAGTCCAACGACAGTGAACACTGAAGCTTTCTTT.

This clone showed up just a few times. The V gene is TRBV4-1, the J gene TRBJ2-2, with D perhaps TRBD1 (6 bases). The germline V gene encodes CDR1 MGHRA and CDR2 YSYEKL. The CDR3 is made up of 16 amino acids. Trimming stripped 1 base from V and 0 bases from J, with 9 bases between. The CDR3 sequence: CASSQGGQANTGELFF. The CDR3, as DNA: TGCGCCAGCAGCCAAGGGGGACAAGCGAACACCGGGGAGCTGTTTTTT.

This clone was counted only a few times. The CDR3 DNA sequence: TGTGCCAGCAGTAAACTAGCGGGAGCTAATGAGCAGTTCTTC. Protein sequence: CASSKLAGANEQFF. J is TRBJ2-1 and V is TRBV2, with 11 nucleotides matching TRBD2. Germline CDR1 is SNHLY and CDR2 is FYNNEI. The CDR3 is made up of 14 amino acids. J gave up 7 bases and V 5 bases, and 4 bases lay outside the gene matches.

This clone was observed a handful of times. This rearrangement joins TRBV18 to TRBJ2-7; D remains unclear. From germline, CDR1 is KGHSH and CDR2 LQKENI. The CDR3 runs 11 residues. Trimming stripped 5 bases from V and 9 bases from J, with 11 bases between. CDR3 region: CASSSDDVQYF. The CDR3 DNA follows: TGTGCCAGCTCATCGGACGACGTGCAGTACTTC.

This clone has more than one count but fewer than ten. The CDR3 protein is CASSYGVSGQETQYF. DNA for the CDR3: TGTGCCAGCAGTTACGGCGTCTCCGGGCAAGAGACCCAGTACTTC. The rearrangement links TRBV6-5 to TRBJ2-5, with D unresolved. Trimming removed 2 bases from V and 2 bases from J, with 12 bases in between. The germline gives CDR1 MNHEY, CDR2 SVGAGI. The CDR3 extends over 15 amino acids.

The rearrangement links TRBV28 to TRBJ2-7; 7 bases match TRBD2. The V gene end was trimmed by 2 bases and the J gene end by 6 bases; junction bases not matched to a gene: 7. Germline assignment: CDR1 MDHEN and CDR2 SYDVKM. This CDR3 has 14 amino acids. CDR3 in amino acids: CASSLAGVRGEQYF. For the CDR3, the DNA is TGTGCCAGCAGTTTAGCGGGAGTAAGGGGCGAGCAGTACTTC.

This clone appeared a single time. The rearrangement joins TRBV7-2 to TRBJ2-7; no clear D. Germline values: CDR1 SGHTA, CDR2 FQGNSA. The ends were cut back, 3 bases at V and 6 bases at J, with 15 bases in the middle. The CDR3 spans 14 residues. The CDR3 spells CASSFRANPPEQYF. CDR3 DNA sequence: TGTGCCAGCAGCTTCCGTGCAAACCCTCCCGAGCAGTACTTC.

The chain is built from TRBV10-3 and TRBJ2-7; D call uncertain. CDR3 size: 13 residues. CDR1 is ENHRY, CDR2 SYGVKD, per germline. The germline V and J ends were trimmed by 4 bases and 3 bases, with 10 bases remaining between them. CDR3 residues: CAISGTGDYEQYF. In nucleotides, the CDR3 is TGTGCCATCAGTGGGACGGGCGACTACGAGCAGTACTTC.

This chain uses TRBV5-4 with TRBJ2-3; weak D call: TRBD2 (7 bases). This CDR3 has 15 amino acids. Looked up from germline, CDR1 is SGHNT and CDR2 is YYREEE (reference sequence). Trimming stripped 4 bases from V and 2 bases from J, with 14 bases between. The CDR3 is CASSDFRGATDTQYF. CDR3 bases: TGTGCCAGCAGCGACTTTCGGGGGGCCACAGATACGCAGTATTTT.

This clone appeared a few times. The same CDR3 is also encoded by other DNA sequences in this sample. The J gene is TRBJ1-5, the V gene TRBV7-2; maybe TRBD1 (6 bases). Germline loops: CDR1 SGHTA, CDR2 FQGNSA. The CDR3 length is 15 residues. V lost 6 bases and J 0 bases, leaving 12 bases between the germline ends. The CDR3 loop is CASSSDSLSNQPQHF. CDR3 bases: TGTGCCAGCAGTTCGGACAGCCTTAGCAATCAGCCCCAGCATTTT.

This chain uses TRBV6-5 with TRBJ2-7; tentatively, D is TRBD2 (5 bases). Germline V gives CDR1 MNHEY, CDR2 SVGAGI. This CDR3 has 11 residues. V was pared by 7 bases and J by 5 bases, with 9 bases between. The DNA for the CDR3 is TGTGCCAGCACGCGAGGGAACGAGCAGTACTTC. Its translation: CASTRGNEQYF.

The CDR3 is CASSFTSGRETQYF. The DNA of the CDR3 is TGTGCCAGCAGCTTTACTAGCGGGAGAGAGACCCAGTACTTC. The genes are TRBV7-9 and TRBJ2-5; 11 bases are shared with TRBD2. Germline V gene lookup returns CDR1 SEHNR and CDR2 FQNEAQ (reference sequence). The CDR3 consists of 14 residues. Trimming removed 3 bases from V and 4 bases from J; junction bases left unmatched: 1.

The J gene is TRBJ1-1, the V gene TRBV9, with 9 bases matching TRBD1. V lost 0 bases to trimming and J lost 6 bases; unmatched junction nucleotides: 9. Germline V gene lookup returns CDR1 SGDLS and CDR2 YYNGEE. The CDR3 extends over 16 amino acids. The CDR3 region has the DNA TGTGCCAGCAGCGTAGTTGGACTCGACAGGGGGTCTGAAGCTTTCTTT. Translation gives CASSVVGLDRGSEAFF.